The 20 T cell receptor beta chains presented below share a single source sample, sequenced in a study of T-cell reconstitution after alpha-beta-depleted transplantation in children. Unique molecular identifiers were used to barcode this TCRbeta library. Each CDR3 protein gets one entry after TCRdb re-called the PCR reads with MiXCR. Here the sample spans some 200,000 distinct CDR3 sequences, 9.7% being singletons. The sample in question was PBMCs from the stem cell graft donor, obtained from the stem cell graft. The source of these receptors is a human donor who donated a stem cell graft to a child with SCID.

This CDR3 is CASSLGTQAYTGELFF. As DNA, the CDR3 is TGTGCCAGCAGCTTGGGTACTCAGGCATACACCGGGGAGCTGTTTTTT. V and J are TRBV5-6 and TRBJ2-2; unclear D gene. Germline V CDR1 and CDR2: SGHDT, YYEEEE. This CDR3 contains 16 residues. V lost 0 bases to trimming and J lost 3 bases, with 12 bases between them.

This clonotype was counted many times. This chain uses TRBV12-1 with TRBJ1-5; the table's D call, TRBD1, was not checked against the DNA. TRBV12-1 is tagged as a pseudogene. This CDR3 comprises 16 residues. CDR3 protein: CASSLRPGQENQPQHF. The DNA for the CDR3 is TGTGCCAGCAGCTTGAGGCCGGGACAGGAGAATCAGCCCCAGCATTTT.

This clonotype has ten or more counts. The chain couples TRBV5-1 to TRBJ2-7; either TRBD1 or TRBD2 may supply D (5 bases each). Trimming took 0 bases from V and 0 from J, leaving 10 bases between them. In germline, CDR1 is SGHRS, CDR2 YFSETQ. This CDR3 region has 15 residues. The CDR3 DNA follows: TGCGCCAGCAGCTTGGCTGGGGGAAACTCCTACGAGCAGTACTTC. Encoded protein: CASSLAGGNSYEQYF.

This clonotype has ten or more counts. This chain uses TRBV12-3 or TRBV12-4 with TRBJ2-1; 7 positions agree with TRBD2. This CDR3 comprises 14 residues. The ends lost 6 bases at V and 9 bases at J; junction bases unmatched: 11. CDR3 loop: CASSPGLVSGEQFF. CDR3 nucleotide sequence: TGTGCCAGCAGCCCCGGACTAGTTTCGGGTGAGCAGTTCTTC.

This clonotype was observed at least ten times. The CDR3 sequence: CASSFGRQVSTDTQYF. The DNA of the CDR3 is TGTGCCAGCAGTTTCGGACGGCAGGTTTCCACAGATACGCAGTATTTT. The gene calls are TRBV12-3 or TRBV12-4 and TRBJ2-3, with D unclear. V lost 3 bases, J lost 2 bases, and 15 bases lay in between. This CDR3 is 16 amino acids long.

The table lists this clonotype with many counts. This chain links TRBV7-2 with TRBJ2-5; D may be TRBD1 (5 bases). Trimming took 3 bases from V and 5 from J, leaving 16 bases between them. Germline V gives CDR1 SGHTA, CDR2 FQGNSA. The CDR3 runs to 15 residues. CDR3 protein: CASSFPDILRETQYF. CDR3 in DNA: TGTGCCAGCAGCTTTCCGGACATACTAAGGGAGACCCAGTACTTC.

A note on this clonotype: This may stem from a read error, because a much larger clone lies one nucleotide away. V and J are TRBV2 and TRBJ2-7; 7 nucleotides match TRBD1. The CDR3 extends over 12 amino acids. Trimming removed 7 bases from V and 6 bases from J; junction bases left unmatched: 6. Germline V gene data show CDR1 as SNHLY and CDR2 as FYNNEI. The CDR3 spells CASTGTVCEQYF. The CDR3 DNA reads TGTGCCAGCACCGGGACAGTTTGCGAGCAGTACTTC.

Many counts were recorded for this clonotype. The chain combines TRBV5-1 with TRBJ2-1; a possible D gene is TRBD1 (6 bases). The V and J ends lost 4 bases and 10 bases respectively, with 15 bases between them. Per germline, CDR1 SGHRS and CDR2 YFSETQ. This CDR3 contains 13 residues. The CDR3 coding sequence is TGCGCCAGCAGCCCGGAGAACAGGGCCGAGCAGTTCTTC. Translation gives CASSPENRAEQFF.

This clonotype was seen at least ten times. The chain recombines TRBV12-3 or TRBV12-4 with TRBJ1-5; 9 bases align to TRBD1. The CDR3 sequence is 15 residues long. V dropped 1 base and J dropped 2; count of bases not matched to a gene: 0. CDR3 bases: TGTGCCAGCAGTTTAGGGACAGGGGGCAATCAGCCCCAGCATTTT. Its protein is CASSLGTGGNQPQHF.

This clonotype was picked up many times. The chain couples TRBV20-1 to TRBJ2-1, with TRBD1 as a possible D gene (5 bases). Trimming stripped 1 base from V and 6 bases from J, with 13 bases between. Germline lookup yields CDR1 DFQATT and CDR2 SNEGSKA (reference sequence). This CDR3 comprises 14 residues. In DNA form, the CDR3 reads TGCAGTGCTAGAGGTGGCAGGGTCGCCAATGAGCAGTTCTTC. It encodes CSARGGRVANEQFF.

This clonotype was found many times. The rearrangement uses TRBV19 and TRBJ1-1; D is perhaps TRBD1 (5 bases). V shed 3 bases and J shed 4 bases, with 12 bases lying between them. This CDR3 is 14 amino acids long. Germline CDR1 LNHDA, CDR2 SQIVND (reference sequence). The DNA for the CDR3 is TGTGCCAGTAGTATCAAGGGGTTGAGCACTGAAGCTTTCTTT. Translation gives CASSIKGLSTEAFF.

This clonotype was counted at least ten times. The chain couples TRBV7-2 to TRBJ2-2; D remains unclear. Between the trimmed V and J ends, which lost 6 bases and 4 bases, there was a span of 9 bases. The CDR3 is made up of 13 amino acids. CDR1 SGHTA and CDR2 FQGNSA come from the germline V gene. The chain's CDR3 is CASRQDLTGELFF. CDR3 DNA: TGTGCCAGCAGACAAGACCTCACCGGGGAGCTGTTTTTT.

This clonotype appeared many times. The genes are TRBV10-2 and TRBJ2-5; D may be TRBD2 (5 bases). CDR3 length: 14 amino acids. Germline V CDR1 and CDR2: WSHSY, SAAADI. Trimming removed 6 bases at V and 2 bases at J, with 13 bases between. The DNA of the CDR3 is TGCGCCAGCAGCCCCCGCCGGGGACAAGAGACCCAGTACTTC. It is translated as CASSPRRGQETQYF.

This clonotype was observed a few times. This chain connects TRBV6-5 to TRBJ1-6, with no clear D. The CDR3 is made up of 13 amino acids. The germline V gene encodes CDR1 MNHEY and CDR2 SVGAGI. V shed 4 bases and J shed 11 bases, with 12 bases lying between them. CDR3 region: CASSFGRGAPLHF. As DNA, the CDR3 is TGTGCCAGCAGTTTCGGACGGGGAGCACCCCTCCACTTT.

Remarks on this clonotype: A much larger clone is a single base away; this may be a read error. This chain connects TRBV28 to TRBJ1-1, with D unclear. Germline lookup yields CDR1 MDHEN and CDR2 SYDVKM. The CDR3 is 12 residues long. Trimming cost V 7 bases and J 1 base, with 7 bases left between them. The CDR3: CASTLKNTEAFF. Here the CDR3 DNA reads TGTGCCAGCACCCTAAAGAACACTGAAGCTTTCTTT.

Many counts were recorded for this clonotype. The chain is built from TRBV5-5 and TRBJ2-1, with a possible D match to TRBD1 (6 bases). CDR1 and CDR2 (germline): SGHKS, YYEKEE (reference sequence). V lost 3 bases and J 4 bases, leaving 20 bases between the germline ends. The CDR3 covers 17 residues. CDR3 region: CASSSTGTSFGYNEQFF. In DNA form, the CDR3 reads TGTGCCAGCAGCTCCACGGGGACATCCTTCGGGTACAATGAGCAGTTCTTC.

This clonotype has a count of ten or more. This chain connects TRBV7-9 to TRBJ1-2; no reliable D call. V lost 3 bases and J lost 0, with 11 bases in between. There are 15 residues in the CDR3. Germline V gives CDR1 SEHNR, CDR2 FQNEAQ (reference sequence). CDR3 in DNA: TGTGCCAGCAGCTTGGCCGGGTCAGCTAACTATGGCTACACCTTC. This gives the protein CASSLAGSANYGYTF.

This clonotype has at least ten counts. This chain connects TRBV12-3 or TRBV12-4 to TRBJ1-1; tentatively, D is TRBD1 (5 bases). The CDR3 length is 11 residues. V was clipped by 4 bases and J by 11 bases, with 11 bases between them. This chain's CDR3 is CASSWGPPAFF. The CDR3 DNA is TGTGCCAGCAGTTGGGGCCCGCCCGCTTTCTTT.

This clonotype was counted ten times or more. This rearrangement joins TRBV5-1 to TRBJ2-4, with D possibly matching TRBD2 (5 bases). V was shortened by 4 bases and J by 6 bases, with 17 bases between the two germline ends. Germline CDR1 reads SGHRS; CDR2 reads YFSETQ. The CDR3 sequence is 15 residues long. Here the CDR3 DNA reads TGCGCCAGCAGCCCGAACGGGGAAGCCCGAAACATTCAGTACTTC. This gives the protein CASSPNGEARNIQYF.

This clonotype has ten or more counts. V and J are TRBV7-3 and TRBJ2-3; the D gene is possibly TRBD1 (6 bases). Germline V lookup: CDR1 SGHTA, CDR2 FQGTGA. With 5 bases removed from V and 9 bases from J, the gap between germline ends came to 18 bases. CDR3 size: 14 residues. The CDR3 protein is CASSPILQGATQYF. CDR3 sequence (DNA): TGTGCCAGCAGCCCGATACTACAGGGTGCGACGCAGTATTTT.